The rows below give T cell receptor beta chains drawn from one sample of a study of T cell responses to AZD1222 COVID-19 vaccine. Data came from immunoSEQ multiplex PCR; TCRdb stores just in-frame clones and leaves some out. Counted here are tens of thousands of clones, about nine tenths occurring once; the ten biggest clones make up around 2.8%. Sequenced here: peripheral blood, sampled on day 0 of AZD1222 vaccination. Source of these receptors: an adult in good health. Each CDR3 is given with its conserved first and last residue. The order of the fields is J gene, D gene, V gene, clone size, CDR3 protein, CDR3 DNA. D genes are given only for firm matches. Some rows have no size entry. The others give once, few or many, or a class for an expanded clone.

TRBJ2-1 | . | TRBV29-1 | . | CSVDMGPRGNEQFF | TGCAGCGTTGATATGGGACCGCGGGGAAATGAGCAGTTCTTC
TRBJ1-6 | . | TRBV9 | . | CASSVGRRDNSPLHF | TGTGCCAGCAGCGTAGGAAGACGCGATAATTCACCCCTCCACTTT
TRBJ1-2 | . | TRBV6-5 | . | CASSTGYYGYTF | TGTGCCAGCAGTACAGGGTACTATGGCTACACCTTC
TRBJ2-1 | TRBD1 | TRBV14 | . | CASSRQGYNEQFF | TGTGCCAGCAGCCGACAGGGGTACAATGAGCAGTTCTTC
TRBJ2-5 | . | TRBV7-3 | once | CASSRDRGETQYF | TGTGCCAGCAGCCGGGACCGGGGGGAGACCCAGTACTTC
TRBJ2-7 | . | TRBV28 | . | CASSPGSAYEQYF | TGTGCCAGCAGTCCCGGGAGCGCCTACGAGCAGTACTTC
TRBJ2-1 | TRBD1 | TRBV5-4 | . | CASSSGTGSSYNEQFF | TGTGCCAGCAGCTCGGGGACAGGAAGCTCCTACAATGAGCAGTTCTTC
TRBJ2-1 | TRBD2 | TRBV18 | few | CASSPPGLAGTLVNEQFF | TGTGCCAGCTCACCACCGGGACTAGCGGGAACACTAGTCAATGAGCAGTTCTTC
TRBJ1-5 | . | TRBV6-5 | . | CASSLGWHQPQHF | TGTGCCAGCAGTCTCGGTTGGCATCAGCCCCAGCATTTT
TRBJ2-5 | TRBD2 | TRBV2 | . | CASSDELAGGLRETQYF | TGTGCCAGCAGCGACGAGCTAGCGGGGGGTCTGAGGGAGACCCAGTACTTC
TRBJ2-5 | TRBD2 | TRBV10-3 | . | CAISESRGGQETQYF | TGTGCCATCAGTGAGTCACGGGGGGGCCAAGAGACCCAGTACTTC
TRBJ1-3 | TRBD1 | TRBV19 | . | CASSDRGGQSGNTIYF | TGTGCCAGTAGTGACAGGGGAGGGCAGTCTGGAAACACCATATATTTT
TRBJ2-7 | . | TRBV12-3/TRBV12-4 | few | CASSSWDGLDF | TGTGCCAGCAGTTCGTGGGACGGCTTGGACTTC
TRBJ1-6 | . | TRBV19 | . | CASSMTYSPLHF | TGTGCCAGTAGTATGACTTATTCACCCCTCCACTTT
TRBJ1-5 | . | TRBV9 | . | CASSAGGYNQPQHF | TGTGCCAGCAGCGCGGGGGGGTACAATCAGCCCCAGCATTTT
TRBJ1-4 | . | TRBV6-5 | . | CASSYYGERGEKLFF | TGTGCCAGCAGTTACTATGGTGAAAGGGGTGAAAAACTGTTTTTT
TRBJ1-5 | TRBD1 | TRBV28 | . | CASSPRDRPGGQPQHF | TGTGCCAGCAGTCCGAGGGACAGGCCGGGGGGTCAGCCCCAGCATTTT
TRBJ2-7 | . | TRBV19 | . | CASSIRASSYEQYF | TGTGCCAGTAGTATCCGGGCTAGCTCCTACGAGCAGTACTTC
TRBJ1-3 | . | TRBV6-5 | . | CASSYSEGGGNTIYF | TGTGCCAGCAGTTACAGCGAGGGAGGTGGAAACACCATATATTTT
TRBJ1-1 | . | TRBV7-3 | . | CASSGTRDTEAFF | TGTGCCAGCAGCGGAACAAGGGACACTGAAGCTTTCTTT
TRBJ1-3 | . | TRBV15 | many | CATSREVSGNTIYF | TGTGCCACCAGCAGAGAAGTTTCTGGAAACACCATATATTTT
TRBJ1-2 | . | TRBV19 | . | CASSTGRINYGYTF | TGTGCCAGTAGTACGGGACGGATTAACTATGGCTACACCTTC
TRBJ1-2 | . | TRBV10-3 | . | CASTARTNYGYTF | TGTGCCTCAACCGCGCGTACTAACTATGGCTACACCTTC
TRBJ1-2 | TRBD1 | TRBV28 | . | CASSSGQGLYGYTF | TGTGCCAGCAGTTCTGGACAGGGGTTGTATGGCTACACCTTC
TRBJ1-5 | TRBD1 | TRBV6-1 | . | CASREQGGHQPQHF | TGTGCCAGCAGGGAGCAGGGGGGGCATCAGCCCCAGCATTTT
TRBJ1-5 | TRBD1 | TRBV19 | once | CASSNSLDRGNQPQHF | TGTGCCAGTAGTAACAGCTTGGACAGGGGTAATCAGCCCCAGCATTTT
TRBJ2-7 | . | TRBV25-1 | . | CASSERVPSYEQYF | TGTGCCAGCAGTGAAAGGGTTCCCTCCTACGAGCAGTACTTC
TRBJ1-3 | . | TRBV3-1/TRBV3-2 | . | CASSPRQPSGNTIYF | TGTGCCAGCAGCCCCCGACAACCCTCTGGAAACACCATATATTTT
TRBJ2-7 | . | TRBV27 | . | CASSLEGAPRYEQYF | TGTGCCAGCAGTCTGGAGGGGGCCCCGCGGTACGAGCAGTACTTC
TRBJ1-1 | . | TRBV29-1 | . | CSVELDNEAFF | TGCAGCGTTGAGTTGGACAATGAAGCTTTCTTT
TRBJ1-3 | . | TRBV7-2 | . | CASSFSSNLGGNTIYF | TGTGCCAGCAGCTTTTCTTCTAACTTAGGCGGAAACACCATATATTTT
TRBJ1-5 | . | TRBV7-8 | . | CASSLRGQSNQPQHF | TGTGCCAGCAGCTTGCGAGGACAAAGCAATCAGCCCCAGCATTTT
TRBJ1-2 | . | TRBV5-6 | . | CASSLVLRGGRNYGYTF | TGTGCCAGCAGCTTGGTCCTAAGGGGGGGCCGGAACTATGGCTACACCTTC